The 5 T cell receptor beta chains reported below all come from one sample, sequenced in a study of blood T cell repertoires in COVID-19. Produced via immunoSEQ multiplex PCR; TCRdb's table is partial and in-frame only. The profile shows 75,000 to 95,000 clones, approximately 86% of them singletons. Sequenced: peripheral blood. Receptors were obtained from a man older than 75 with active or convalescent COVID-19.

The chain recombines TRBV7-9 with TRBJ1-1, with no clear D. V was trimmed by 3 bases and J by 6 bases, leaving 11 bases between them. The CDR3 is 13 residues long. Germline values: CDR1 SEHNR, CDR2 FQNEAQ (reference sequence). CDR3 protein: CASSLGGVAEAFF. The CDR3 DNA sequence: TGTGCCAGCAGCTTGGGCGGGGTGGCTGAAGCTTTCTTT. Filled out from reference TRBV7-9 and TRBJ1-1, the complete variable domain reads DTGVSQNPRHKITKRGQNVTFRCDPISEHNRLYWYRQTLGQGPEFLTYFQNEAQLEKSRLLSDRFSAERPKGSFSTLEIQRTEQGDSAMYLCASSLGGVAEAFFGQGTRLTVV.

The CDR3 region is CASSYSGVTSNQPQHF. In DNA form, the CDR3 reads TGTGCCAGCAGTTACTCGGGCGTTACTAGCAATCAGCCCCAGCATTTT. The chain couples TRBV6-6 to TRBJ1-5; D is ambiguous. CDR1 is MNHNY, CDR2 SVGAGI, per germline (reference sequence). The V end was cut by 0 bases, the J end by 0 bases, with 9 bases between. The CDR3 spans 16 residues.

The chain couples TRBV5-1 to TRBJ2-5, with no clear D. Looked up from germline, CDR1 is SGHRS and CDR2 is YFSETQ. Trimming left V 0 bases short and J 0 bases short, with 9 bases between. This CDR3 has 15 amino acids. The CDR3 loop is CASSLAAGHQETQYF. The CDR3 coding sequence is TGCGCCAGCAGCTTGGCCGCAGGCCACCAAGAGACCCAGTACTTC.

CDR3 sequence: CASSLLESGYTF. The DNA of the CDR3 is TGTGCCAGCAGCTTGCTAGAAAGTGGCTACACCTTC. The chain is built from TRBV5-6 and TRBJ1-2; D gene ambiguous. The V gene lost 1 base and the J gene lost 7 bases, with 8 bases spanning the gap. From germline, CDR1 is SGHDT and CDR2 YYEEEE. The CDR3 extends over 12 amino acids.

The V call is TRBV2, the J call TRBJ2-3; TRBD1 is a possible D gene (5 bases). The CDR3 sequence is 15 residues long. The V gene lost 2 bases and the J gene lost 1 base, with 10 bases spanning the gap. Germline V CDR1 and CDR2: SNHLY, FYNNEI. The CDR3 loop reads CASSEQGVGTDTQYF. CDR3 in DNA: TGTGCCAGCAGTGAACAAGGGGTGGGCACAGATACGCAGTATTTT.